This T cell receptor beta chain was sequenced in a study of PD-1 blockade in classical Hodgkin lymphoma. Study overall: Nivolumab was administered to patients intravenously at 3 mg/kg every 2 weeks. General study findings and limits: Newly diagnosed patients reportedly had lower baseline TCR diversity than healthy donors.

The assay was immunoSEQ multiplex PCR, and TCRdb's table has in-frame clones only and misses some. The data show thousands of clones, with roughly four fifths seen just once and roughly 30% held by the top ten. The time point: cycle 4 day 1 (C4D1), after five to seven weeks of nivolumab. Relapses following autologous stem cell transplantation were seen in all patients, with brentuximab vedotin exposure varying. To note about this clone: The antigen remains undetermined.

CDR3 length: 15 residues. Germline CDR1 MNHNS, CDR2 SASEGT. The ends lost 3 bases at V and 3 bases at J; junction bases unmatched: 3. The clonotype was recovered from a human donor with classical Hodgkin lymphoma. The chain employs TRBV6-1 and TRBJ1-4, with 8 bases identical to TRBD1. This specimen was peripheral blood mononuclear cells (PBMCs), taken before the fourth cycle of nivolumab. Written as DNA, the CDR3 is TGTGCCAGCAGTGACAGGGGGCTTGCTAATGAAAAACTGTTTTTT. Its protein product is CASSDRGLANEKLFF.